The rows below give T cell receptor beta chains drawn from one sample of a study of neoadjuvant anti-PD-1 for oral cavity cancer. Generated by immunoSEQ multiplex PCR, the TCRdb table keeps only in-frame clones and is missing some. In the table there are some 14,000 clones, around 76% of which are singletons. This sample comprised PBMCs, obtained after nivolumab (anti-PD-1) treatment. Receptor source: a person between 35 and 79 years old with oral cavity squamous cell carcinoma. The CDR3 runs from the conserved cysteine through the conserved F or W. The D gene is left open where the match is weak.

V	D	J	CDR3
TRBV19	.	TRBJ1-5	CASRAGFSNQPQHF
TRBV29-1	TRBD1	TRBJ1-4	CSARGRGDEKLFF
TRBV19	.	TRBJ1-5	CASSHLRNNQPQHF
TRBV18	.	TRBJ1-5	CASASDFHQPQHF
TRBV7-6	TRBD1	TRBJ2-7	CASSYRSGTEDEQYF
TRBV7-2	.	TRBJ1-5	CASSKWGPGQPQHF
TRBV5-1	.	TRBJ2-1	CASSLVLSSSHNEQFF
TRBV7-3	.	TRBJ2-1	CASSQVLSSYNEQFF
TRBV30	.	TRBJ2-5	CAWSSLRTRKTQYF
TRBV6-4	TRBD2	TRBJ2-1	CASSEVAGGQEQFF
TRBV13	TRBD1	TRBJ1-2	CASSPSRDRDSNYGYTF
TRBV13	.	TRBJ1-3	CASSPRAFSSGNTIYF
TRBV11-2	.	TRBJ1-1	CASSPDGGNTEAFF
TRBV4-1	.	TRBJ1-4	CASSVTGTSGEKLFF
TRBV4-1	.	TRBJ1-5	CASSQGENAVHQPQHF
TRBV30	.	TRBJ1-1	CASSDRRNTEAFF
TRBV5-1	TRBD1	TRBJ2-7	CASSLLAGGYEQYF
TRBV6-4	TRBD1	TRBJ2-1	CASSDPLQGNEQFF
TRBV9	TRBD2	TRBJ2-7	CASSVGRLGYEQYF